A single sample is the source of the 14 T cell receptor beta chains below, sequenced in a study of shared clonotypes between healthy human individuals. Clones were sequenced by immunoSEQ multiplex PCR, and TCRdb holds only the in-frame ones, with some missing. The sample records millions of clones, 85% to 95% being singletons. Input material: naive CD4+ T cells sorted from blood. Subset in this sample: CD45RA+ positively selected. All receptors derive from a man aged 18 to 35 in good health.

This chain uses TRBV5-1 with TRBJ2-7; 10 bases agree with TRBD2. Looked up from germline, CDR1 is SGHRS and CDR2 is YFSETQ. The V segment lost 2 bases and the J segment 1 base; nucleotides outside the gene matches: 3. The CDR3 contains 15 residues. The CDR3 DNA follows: TGCGCCAGCAGCTTTCAAGCGGGGGGGTCCTACGAGCAGTACTTC. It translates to CASSFQAGGSYEQYF.

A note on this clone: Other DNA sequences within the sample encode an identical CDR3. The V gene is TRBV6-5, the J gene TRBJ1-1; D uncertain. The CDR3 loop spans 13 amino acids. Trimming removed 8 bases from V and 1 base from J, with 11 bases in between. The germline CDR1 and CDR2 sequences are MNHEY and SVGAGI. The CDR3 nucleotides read TGTGCCAGCTCCAGACGGGAGAACACTGAAGCTTTCTTT. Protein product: CASSRRENTEAFF.

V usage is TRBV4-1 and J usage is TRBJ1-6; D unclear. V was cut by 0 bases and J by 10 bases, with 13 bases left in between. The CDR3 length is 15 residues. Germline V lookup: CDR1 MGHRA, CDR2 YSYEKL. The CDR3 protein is CASSQDKGMRSPLHF. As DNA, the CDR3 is TGCGCCAGCAGCCAAGATAAGGGTATGAGGTCACCCCTCCACTTT.

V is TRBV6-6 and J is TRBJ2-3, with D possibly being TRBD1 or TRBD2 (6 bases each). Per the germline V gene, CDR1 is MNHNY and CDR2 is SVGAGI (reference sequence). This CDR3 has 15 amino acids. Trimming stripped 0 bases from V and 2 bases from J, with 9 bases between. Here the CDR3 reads CASSYSGGPTDTQYF. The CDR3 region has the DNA TGTGCCAGCAGTTACTCTGGGGGGCCCACAGATACGCAGTATTTT.

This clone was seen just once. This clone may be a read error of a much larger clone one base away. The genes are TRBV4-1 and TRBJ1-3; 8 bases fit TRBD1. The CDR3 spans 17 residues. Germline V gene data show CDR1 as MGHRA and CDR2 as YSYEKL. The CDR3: CASSQHPRAGTGNTTYF. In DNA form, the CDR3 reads TGCGCCAGCAGCCAACATCCCAGGGCAGGGACAGGAAACACCACATATTTT.

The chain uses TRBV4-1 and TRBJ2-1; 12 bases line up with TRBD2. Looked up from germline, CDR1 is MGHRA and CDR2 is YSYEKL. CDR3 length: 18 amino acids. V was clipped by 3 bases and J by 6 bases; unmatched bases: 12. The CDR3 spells CASSQDGLAGSLRNEQFF. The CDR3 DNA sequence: TGCGCCAGCAGCCAGGATGGACTAGCGGGGAGCCTCCGCAATGAGCAGTTCTTC.

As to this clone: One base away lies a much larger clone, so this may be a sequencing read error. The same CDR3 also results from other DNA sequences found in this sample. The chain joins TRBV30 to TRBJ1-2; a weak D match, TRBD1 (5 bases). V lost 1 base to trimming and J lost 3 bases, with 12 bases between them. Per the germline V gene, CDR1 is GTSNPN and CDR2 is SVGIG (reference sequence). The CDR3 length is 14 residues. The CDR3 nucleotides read TGTGCCTGGAGTGATTTCGACAGTGACTATGGCTACACCTTC. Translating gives CAWSDFDSDYGYTF.

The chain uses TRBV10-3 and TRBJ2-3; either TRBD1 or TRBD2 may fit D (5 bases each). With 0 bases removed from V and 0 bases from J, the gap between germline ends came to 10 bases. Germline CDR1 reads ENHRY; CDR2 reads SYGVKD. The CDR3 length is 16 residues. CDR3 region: CAISESGGTSTDTQYF. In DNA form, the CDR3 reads TGTGCCATCAGTGAGTCTGGGGGAACTAGCACAGATACGCAGTATTTT.

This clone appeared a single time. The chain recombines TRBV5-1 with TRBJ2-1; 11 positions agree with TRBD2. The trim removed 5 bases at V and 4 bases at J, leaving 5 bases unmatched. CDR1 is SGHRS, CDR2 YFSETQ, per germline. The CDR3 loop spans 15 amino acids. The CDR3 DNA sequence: TGCGCCAGCAGTTCGCCTAGCGGGGGGTACAATGAGCAGTTCTTC. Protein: CASSSPSGGYNEQFF.

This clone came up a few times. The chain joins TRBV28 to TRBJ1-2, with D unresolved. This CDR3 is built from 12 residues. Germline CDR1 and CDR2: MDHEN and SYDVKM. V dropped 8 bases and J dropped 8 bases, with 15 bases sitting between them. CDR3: CASERLRFGYTF. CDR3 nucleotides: TGTGCCAGCGAGCGGCTCCGCTTCGGCTACACCTTC.

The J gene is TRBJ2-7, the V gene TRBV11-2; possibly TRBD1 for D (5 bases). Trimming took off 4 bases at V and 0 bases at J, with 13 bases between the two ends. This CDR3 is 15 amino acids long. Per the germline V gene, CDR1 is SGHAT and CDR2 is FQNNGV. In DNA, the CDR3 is TGTGCCAGCAGCTCAGACAGAGAGTTCTCCTACGAGCAGTACTTC. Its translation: CASSSDREFSYEQYF.

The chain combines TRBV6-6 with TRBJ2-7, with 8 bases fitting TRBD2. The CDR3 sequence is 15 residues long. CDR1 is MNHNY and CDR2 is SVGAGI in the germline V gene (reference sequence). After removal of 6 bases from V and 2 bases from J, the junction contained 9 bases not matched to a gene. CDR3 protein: CASSLGVAGTYEQYF. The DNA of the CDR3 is TGTGCCAGCAGCCTGGGGGTAGCGGGAACCTACGAGCAGTACTTC.

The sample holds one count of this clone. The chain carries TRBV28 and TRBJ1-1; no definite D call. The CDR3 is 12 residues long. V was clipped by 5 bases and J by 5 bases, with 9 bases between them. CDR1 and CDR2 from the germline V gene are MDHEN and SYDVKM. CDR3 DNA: TGTGCCAGCAGTATGCGGGAGACTGAAGCTTTCTTT. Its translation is CASSMRETEAFF.

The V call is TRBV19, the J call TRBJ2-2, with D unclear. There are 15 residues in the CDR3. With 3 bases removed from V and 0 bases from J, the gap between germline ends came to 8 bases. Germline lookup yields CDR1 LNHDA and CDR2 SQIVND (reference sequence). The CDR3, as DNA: TGTGCCAGTAGTATTAGGGTTTCGAACACCGGGGAGCTGTTTTTT. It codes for CASSIRVSNTGELFF.